Each of the 2 T cell receptor beta chains below was sequenced from the same sample in a study of blood T cells in healthy people across ages. A J-beta primer mix and a sample-barcoded 5' primer were used in a second PCR of roughly 7 to 12 cycles. A single record per CDR3 protein comes from TCRdb applying MiXCR to the 5' RACE reads. The sample holds 850,000 to 1,000,000 distinct CDR3 sequences, 51% seen once. The sample was blood. The receptors come from a woman between 55 and 75 years old in good health.

This chain uses TRBV7-2 with TRBJ2-3, with D perhaps matching TRBD2 (5 bases). V lost 5 bases and J lost 6, with 15 bases in between. This CDR3 has 14 residues. Germline V gives CDR1 SGHTA, CDR2 FQGNSA. The CDR3 protein is CASSTLRSADTQYF. Here the CDR3 DNA reads TGTGCCAGCAGCACACTCCGTAGCGCGGATACGCAGTATTTT.

The rearrangement links TRBV27 to TRBJ1-6; 7 positions match TRBD1. J lost 6 bases, V lost 5 bases, and 10 bases had no gene match. The germline gives CDR1 MNHEY, CDR2 SMNVEV (reference sequence). The length of the CDR3 is 16 residues. CDR3 bases: TGTGCCAGCAGTAAGCTACAGGGGATAGGTAATTCACCCCTCCACTTT. Translation: CASSKLQGIGNSPLHF.